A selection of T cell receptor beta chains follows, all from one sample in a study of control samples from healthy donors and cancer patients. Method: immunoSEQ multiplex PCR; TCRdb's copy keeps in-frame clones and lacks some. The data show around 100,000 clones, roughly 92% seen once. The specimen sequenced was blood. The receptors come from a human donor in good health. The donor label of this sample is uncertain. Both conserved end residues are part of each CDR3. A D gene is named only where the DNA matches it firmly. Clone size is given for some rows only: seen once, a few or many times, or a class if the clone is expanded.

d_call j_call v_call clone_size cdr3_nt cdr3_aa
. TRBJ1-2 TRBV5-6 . TGTGCCAGCAGTCAGGTGGCCTATGGCTACACCTTC CASSQVAYGYTF
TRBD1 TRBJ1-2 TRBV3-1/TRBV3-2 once TGTGCCAGCAGGACTACAGGGGGCAAGGGAGGCTACACCTTC CASRTTGGKGGYTF
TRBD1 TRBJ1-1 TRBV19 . TGTGCCAGTCGGGAGGGACAGGGGAGAACTGAAGCTTTCTTT CASREGQGRTEAFF
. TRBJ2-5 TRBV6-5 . TGTGCCAGCAGTTCATCGACAGAGCCCCAGTACTTC CASSSSTEPQYF
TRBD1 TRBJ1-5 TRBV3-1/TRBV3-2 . TGTGCCAGCAGCCAAGGGGGGGGGACAGGGACTGATCAGCCCCAGCATTTT CASSQGGGTGTDQPQHF
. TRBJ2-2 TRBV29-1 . TGCAGCGTTTTGAAGAACACCGGGGAGCTGTTTTTT CSVLKNTGELFF
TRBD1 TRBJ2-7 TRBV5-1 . TGCGCCAGCAGCGGAACCGGGACAGTCGGCTACGAGCAGTACTTC CASSGTGTVGYEQYF
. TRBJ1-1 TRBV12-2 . TGTGCAAGTCGCTTAGTTGACAGAAGGGAAAACACTGAAGCTTTCTTT CASRLVDRRENTEAFF
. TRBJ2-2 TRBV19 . TGTGCCAGTAGTATATCCCTGGAGAGCGGGGAGCTGTTTTTT CASSISLESGELFF
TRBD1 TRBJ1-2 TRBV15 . TGTGCCACCAGCAGAGCGGGACAGGGGAATGGCTACACCTTC CATSRAGQGNGYTF
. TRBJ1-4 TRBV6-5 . TGTGCCAGCGGCGCCGGGCTCATTAATGAAAAACTGTTTTTT CASGAGLINEKLFF
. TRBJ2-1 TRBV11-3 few TGTGCCAGCAGCTCCACCTGGGCACAACTCTCCTACAATGAGCAGTTCTTC CASSSTWAQLSYNEQFF
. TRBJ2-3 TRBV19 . TGTGCCAGTAGTATGAGGTCCGGAGCTAGCACAGATACGCAGTATTTT CASSMRSGASTDTQYF
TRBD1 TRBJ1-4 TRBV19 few TGTGCCAGTAGTCCCGCCCGACAGGGCCCCAATGAAAAACTGTTTTTT CASSPARQGPNEKLFF
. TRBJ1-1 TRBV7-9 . TGTGCCAGCAGCCCGATCGACGGGACTGAAGCTTTCTTT CASSPIDGTEAFF
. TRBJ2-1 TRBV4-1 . TGCGCCAGCAGCCAAGAAAGTCGGAGCTCCTACGTCAATGAGCAGTTCTTC CASSQESRSSYVNEQFF
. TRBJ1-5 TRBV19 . TGTGCCAGTAGTAGGGAACAGGATCAGCCCCAGCATTTT CASSREQDQPQHF
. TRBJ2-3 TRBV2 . TGTGCCAGCAGTCCCCAGGTTTCTCCAGATACGCAGTATTTT CASSPQVSPDTQYF
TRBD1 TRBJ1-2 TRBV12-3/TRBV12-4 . TGTGCCAGCAGCCGACAGGGACTTGGCTACACCTTC CASSRQGLGYTF
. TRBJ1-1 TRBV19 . TGTGCCAGTAGAGACAGAGAGACGAACACTGAAGCTTTCTTT CASRDRETNTEAFF
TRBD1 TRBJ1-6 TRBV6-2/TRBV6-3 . TGTGCCAGCAGTCAGGGGGCGTCTAATTCACCCCTCCACTTT CASSQGASNSPLHF
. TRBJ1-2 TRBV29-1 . TGCAGCGTCGCCCAGGGGCCGGACTATGGCTACACCTTC CSVAQGPDYGYTF
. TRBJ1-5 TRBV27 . TGTGCCAGCAGTGTGGGCAGAATCAATCAGCCCCAGCATTTT CASSVGRINQPQHF
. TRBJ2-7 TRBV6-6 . TGTGCCAGCAGCTATCCCGGGGCTCACTCCTACGAGCAGTACTTC CASSYPGAHSYEQYF
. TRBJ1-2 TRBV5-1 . TGCGCCAGCAGTGCGGCAGGAGACTATGGCTACACCTTC CASSAAGDYGYTF
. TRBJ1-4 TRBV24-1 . TGTGCCACCAGTGACCCGACAGCAACCAATGAAAAACTGTTTTTT CATSDPTATNEKLFF
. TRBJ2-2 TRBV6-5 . TGTGCCAGCAGCGTTAGACAGTTCAACACCGGGGAGCTGTTTTTT CASSVRQFNTGELFF
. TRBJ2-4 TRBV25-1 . TGTGCCAGCAGTGAATTTGGGGTAAGGGGAGACATTCAGTACTTC CASSEFGVRGDIQYF
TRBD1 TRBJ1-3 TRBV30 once TGTGCCTGGGGGACAGTCTCTGGAAACACCATATATTTT CAWGTVSGNTIYF
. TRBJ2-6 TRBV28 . TGTGCCAGCACAGGGGATTCCGCCAACGTCCTGACTTTC CASTGDSANVLTF
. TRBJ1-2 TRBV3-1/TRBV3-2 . TGTGCCAGCAGCCATAAGAAAGGGATCCATGGCTACACCTTC CASSHKKGIHGYTF
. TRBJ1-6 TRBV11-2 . TGTGCCAGCAGCTGGAACCGTCTGGATGGTGGTTCACCCCTCCACTTT CASSWNRLDGGSPLHF
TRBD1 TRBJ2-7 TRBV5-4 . TGTGCCAGCAGCTCAAACAGGGGGCTGACCTACGAGCAGTACTTC CASSSNRGLTYEQYF
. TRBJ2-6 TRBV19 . TGTGCCAGTAGTATAGGGCAGGGCCTTGGGGCCAACGTCCTGACTTTC CASSIGQGLGANVLTF
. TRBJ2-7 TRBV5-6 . TGTGCCAGCAGCCCCGCAGGCAACCCCTACGAGCAGTACTTC CASSPAGNPYEQYF
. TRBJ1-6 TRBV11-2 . TGTGCCAGCAGCTTAGAAGGATCAAGAAACAATTCACCCCTCCACTTT CASSLEGSRNNSPLHF
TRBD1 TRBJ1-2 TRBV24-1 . TGTGCCACCAGTGATTCCACAGGGGAGAGGACGGGCTACACCTTC CATSDSTGERTGYTF
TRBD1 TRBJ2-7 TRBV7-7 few TGTGCTAGCAGCCCTAACAGGGGGCGCGAGCAGTACTTC CASSPNRGREQYF
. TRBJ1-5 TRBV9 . TGTGCCAGCAGCGTATCAGGGTCGGGCAATCAGCCCCAGCATTTT CASSVSGSGNQPQHF
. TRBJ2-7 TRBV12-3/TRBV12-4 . TGTGCCAGCAGTTTTTGGGGGACCCCGTTTTACTTC CASSFWGTPFYF
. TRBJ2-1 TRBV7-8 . TGTGCCAGCAGCCCCGGGGTGAGCTCCTACAATGAGCAGTTCTTC CASSPGVSSYNEQFF
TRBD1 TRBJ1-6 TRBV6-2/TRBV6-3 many TGTGCCAGCAGTTTCGGGGACAGCCATAATTCACCCCTCCACTTT CASSFGDSHNSPLHF
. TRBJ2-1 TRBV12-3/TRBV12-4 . TGTGCCAGCAGTTTAAGGGGGGGGCAGTTCTTC CASSLRGGQFF
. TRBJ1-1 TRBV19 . TGTGCCAGTAGTATACAGGGGAATGTGGGTGAAGCTTTCTTT CASSIQGNVGEAFF